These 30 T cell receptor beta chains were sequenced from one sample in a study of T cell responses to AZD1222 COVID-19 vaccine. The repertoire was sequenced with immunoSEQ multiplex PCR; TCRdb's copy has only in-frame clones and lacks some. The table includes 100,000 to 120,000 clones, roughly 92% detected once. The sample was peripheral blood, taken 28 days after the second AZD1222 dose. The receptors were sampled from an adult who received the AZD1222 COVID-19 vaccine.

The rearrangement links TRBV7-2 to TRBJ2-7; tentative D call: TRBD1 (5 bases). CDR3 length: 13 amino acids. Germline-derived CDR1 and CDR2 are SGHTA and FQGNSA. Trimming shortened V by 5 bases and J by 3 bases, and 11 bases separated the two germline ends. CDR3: CASSIRGIYEQYF. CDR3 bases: TGTGCCAGCAGCATAAGGGGTATCTACGAGCAGTACTTC.

In nucleotides, the CDR3 is TGTGCCAGCAGTCCCGGGCGCGAGGCCTCACCCCTCCACTTT. Translated: CASSPGREASPLHF. The chain links TRBV6-5 to TRBJ1-6; D not certain. V was pared by 5 bases and J by 10 bases, with 15 bases between. CDR1 MNHEY and CDR2 SVGAGI come from the germline V gene. There are 14 residues in the CDR3.

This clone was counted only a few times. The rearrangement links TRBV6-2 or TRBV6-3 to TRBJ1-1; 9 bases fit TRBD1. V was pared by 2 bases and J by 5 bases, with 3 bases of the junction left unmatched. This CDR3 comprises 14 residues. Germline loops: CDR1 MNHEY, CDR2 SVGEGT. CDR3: CASSYGQGRTEAFF. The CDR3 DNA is TGTGCCAGCAGTTACGGACAGGGGAGGACTGAAGCTTTCTTT.

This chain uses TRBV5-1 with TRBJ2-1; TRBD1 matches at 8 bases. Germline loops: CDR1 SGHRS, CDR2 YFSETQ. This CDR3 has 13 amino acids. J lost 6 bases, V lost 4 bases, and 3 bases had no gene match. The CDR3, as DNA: TGCGCCAGCAGCCTGGACAGGGCCAATGAGCAGTTCTTC. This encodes CASSLDRANEQFF.

The CDR3 bases are TGTGCCAGCAGCCCGGGACAGTTGACCTACGAGCAGTACTTC. Translated: CASSPGQLTYEQYF. V usage is TRBV6-5 and J usage is TRBJ2-7; 7 bases align to TRBD1. Germline V lookup: CDR1 MNHEY, CDR2 SVGAGI. The V gene end was trimmed by 6 bases and the J gene end by 2 bases; junction bases not matched to a gene: 7. The CDR3 contains 14 residues.

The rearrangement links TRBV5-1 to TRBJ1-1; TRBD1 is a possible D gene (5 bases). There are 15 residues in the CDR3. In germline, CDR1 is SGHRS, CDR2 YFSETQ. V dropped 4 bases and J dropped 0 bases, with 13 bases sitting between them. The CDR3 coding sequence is TGCGCCAGCAGCGTAGAGGGACGGTTGAACACTGAAGCTTTCTTT. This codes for CASSVEGRLNTEAFF.

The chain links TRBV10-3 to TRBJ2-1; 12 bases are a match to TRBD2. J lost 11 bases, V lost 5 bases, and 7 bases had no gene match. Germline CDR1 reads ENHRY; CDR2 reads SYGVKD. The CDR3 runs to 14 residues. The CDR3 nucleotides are TGTGCCATCAGTTCTAGCGGGGGGGACAGTCAGCAGTTCTTC. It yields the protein CAISSSGGDSQQFF.

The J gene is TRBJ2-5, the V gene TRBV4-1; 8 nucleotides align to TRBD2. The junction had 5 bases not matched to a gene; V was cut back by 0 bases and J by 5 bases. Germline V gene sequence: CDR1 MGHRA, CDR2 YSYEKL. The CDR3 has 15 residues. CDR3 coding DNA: TGCGCCAGCAGCCAAGATCCGGGGGGGCGCGAGACCCAGTACTTC. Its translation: CASSQDPGGRETQYF.

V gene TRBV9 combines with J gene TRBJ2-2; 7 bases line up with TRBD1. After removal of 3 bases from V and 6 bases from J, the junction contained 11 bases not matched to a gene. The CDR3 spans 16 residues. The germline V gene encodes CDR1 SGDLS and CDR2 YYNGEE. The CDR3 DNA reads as TGTGCCAGCAGCGCCGCCGGGACAGCTCTCTCCGGGGAGCTGTTTTTT. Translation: CASSAAGTALSGELFF. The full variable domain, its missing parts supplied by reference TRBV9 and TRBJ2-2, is DSGVTQTPKHLITATGQRVTLRCSPRSGDLSVYWYQQSLDQGLQFLIQYYNGEERAKGNILERFSAQQFPDLHSELNLSSLELGDSALYFCASSAAGTALSGELFFGEGSRLTVL.

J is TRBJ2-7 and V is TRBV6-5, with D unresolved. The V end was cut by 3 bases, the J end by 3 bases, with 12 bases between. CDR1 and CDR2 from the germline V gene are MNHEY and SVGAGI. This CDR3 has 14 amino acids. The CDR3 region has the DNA TGTGCCAGCAGTTATGTTAACAGAGACTACGAGCAGTACTTC. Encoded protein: CASSYVNRDYEQYF.

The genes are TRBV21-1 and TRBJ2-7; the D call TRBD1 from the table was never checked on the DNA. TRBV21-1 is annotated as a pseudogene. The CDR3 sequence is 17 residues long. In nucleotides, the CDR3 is TGTGCCAGCAGCACGCCGGGTGGGGACAGGGGGCGCTACGAGCAGTACTTC. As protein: CASSTPGGDRGRYEQYF.

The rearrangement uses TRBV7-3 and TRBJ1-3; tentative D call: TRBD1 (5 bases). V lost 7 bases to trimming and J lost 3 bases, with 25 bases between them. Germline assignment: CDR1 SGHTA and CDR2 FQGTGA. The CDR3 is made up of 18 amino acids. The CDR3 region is CASTNSPRQRGYGNTIYF. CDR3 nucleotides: TGTGCCAGCACCAACAGCCCCAGACAGAGAGGTTATGGAAACACCATATATTTT.

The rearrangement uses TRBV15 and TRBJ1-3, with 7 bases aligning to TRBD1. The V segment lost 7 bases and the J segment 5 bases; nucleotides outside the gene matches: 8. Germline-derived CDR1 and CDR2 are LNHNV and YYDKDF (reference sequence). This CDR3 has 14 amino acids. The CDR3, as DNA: TGTGCCACCACCCAAGGGGACAGTCGAAACACCATATATTTT. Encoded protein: CATTQGDSRNTIYF.

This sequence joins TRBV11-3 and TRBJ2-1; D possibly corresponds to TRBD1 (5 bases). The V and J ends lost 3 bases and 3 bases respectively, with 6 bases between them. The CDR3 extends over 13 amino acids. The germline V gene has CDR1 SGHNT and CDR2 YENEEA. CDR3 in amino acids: CASSFDSYNEQFF. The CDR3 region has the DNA TGTGCCAGCAGCTTCGACAGCTACAATGAGCAGTTCTTC. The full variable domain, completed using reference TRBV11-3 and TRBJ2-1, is EAGVVQSPRYKIIEKKQPVAFWCNPISGHNTLYWYLQNLGQGPELLIRYENEEAVDDSQLPKDRFSAERLKGVDSTLKIQPAELGDSAVYLCASSFDSYNEQFFGPGTRLTVL.

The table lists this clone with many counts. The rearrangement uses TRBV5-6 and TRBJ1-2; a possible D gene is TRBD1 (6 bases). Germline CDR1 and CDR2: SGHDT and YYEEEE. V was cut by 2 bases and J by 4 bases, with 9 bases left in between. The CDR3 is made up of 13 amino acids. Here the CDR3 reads CASSLQGGYGYTF. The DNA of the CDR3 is TGTGCCAGCAGCTTACAGGGAGGCTATGGCTACACCTTC.

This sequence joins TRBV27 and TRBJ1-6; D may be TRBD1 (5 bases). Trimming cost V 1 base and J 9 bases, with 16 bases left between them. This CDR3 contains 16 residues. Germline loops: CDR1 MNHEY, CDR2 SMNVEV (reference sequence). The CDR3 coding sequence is TGTGCCAGCAGTTTATTTGCAACGCCGGGGGGTTCACCCCTCCACTTT. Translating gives CASSLFATPGGSPLHF.

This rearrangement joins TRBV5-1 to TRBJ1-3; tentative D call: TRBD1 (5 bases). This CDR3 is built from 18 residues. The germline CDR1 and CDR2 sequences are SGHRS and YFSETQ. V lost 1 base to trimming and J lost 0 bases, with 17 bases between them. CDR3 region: CASSLSAGPSDSGNTIYF. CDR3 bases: TGCGCCAGCAGCTTGTCGGCAGGGCCTTCTGACTCTGGAAACACCATATATTTT.

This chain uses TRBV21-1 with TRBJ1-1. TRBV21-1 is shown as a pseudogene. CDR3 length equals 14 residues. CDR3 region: CASSNRAVNTEAFF. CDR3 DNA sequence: TGTGCCAGCAGCAATAGGGCAGTGAACACTGAAGCTTTCTTT.

DNA for the CDR3: TGTGCCAGCAGCCAGGACGGACAGGGTGTATTGGGAAATTCACCCCTCCACTTT. Protein product: CASSQDGQGVLGNSPLHF. This chain links TRBV4-2 with TRBJ1-6; 8 bases agree with TRBD1. The CDR3 runs 18 residues. From germline, CDR1 is LGHNA and CDR2 YNFKEQ. V shed 3 bases, J shed 7 bases, and the junction held 14 bases outside the gene matches.

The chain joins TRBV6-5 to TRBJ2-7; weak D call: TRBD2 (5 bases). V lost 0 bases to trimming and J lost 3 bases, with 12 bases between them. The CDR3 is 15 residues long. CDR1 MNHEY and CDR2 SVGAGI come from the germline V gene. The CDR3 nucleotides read TGTGCCAGCAGTTACTCTGGAGGCGGTAGCTACGAGCAGTACTTC. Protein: CASSYSGGGSYEQYF.

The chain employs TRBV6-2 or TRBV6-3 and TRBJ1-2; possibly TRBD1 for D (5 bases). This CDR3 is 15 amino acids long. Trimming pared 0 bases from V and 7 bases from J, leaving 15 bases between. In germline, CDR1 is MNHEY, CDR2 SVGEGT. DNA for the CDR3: TGTGCCAGCAGTTACTCGAGCGGGGCCCTAGGTGGCTACACCTTC. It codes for CASSYSSGALGGYTF.

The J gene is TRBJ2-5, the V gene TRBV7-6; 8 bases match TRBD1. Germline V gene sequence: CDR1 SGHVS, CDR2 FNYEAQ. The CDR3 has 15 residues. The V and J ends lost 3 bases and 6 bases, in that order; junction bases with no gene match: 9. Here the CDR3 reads CASSLAPTGEKTQYF. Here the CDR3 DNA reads TGTGCCAGCAGCTTGGCCCCGACAGGGGAGAAGACCCAGTACTTC.

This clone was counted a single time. This CDR3 reads CASSITGVGGEKLFF. The CDR3 DNA sequence: TGCGCCAGCAGCATAACAGGGGTTGGCGGTGAAAAACTGTTTTTT. The chain links TRBV5-1 to TRBJ1-4, with 7 nucleotides matching TRBD1. V shed 4 bases, J shed 7 bases, and the junction held 10 bases outside the gene matches. CDR1 is SGHRS, CDR2 YFSETQ, per germline. The CDR3 has 15 amino acids.

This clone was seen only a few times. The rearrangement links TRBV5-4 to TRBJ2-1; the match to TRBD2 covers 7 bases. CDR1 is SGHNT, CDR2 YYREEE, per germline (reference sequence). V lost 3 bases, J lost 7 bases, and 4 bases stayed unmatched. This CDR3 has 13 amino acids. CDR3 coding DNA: TGTGCCAGCAGCTGGGTGGGGGGGAATGAGCAGTTCTTC. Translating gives CASSWVGGNEQFF.

For the CDR3, the DNA is TGTGCCAGCAGCCAATCATGGCTCGGGAGTGAAGCTTTCTTT. Translating gives CASSQSWLGSEAFF. V gene TRBV16 combines with J gene TRBJ1-1; D remains ambiguous. Per germline, CDR1 KGHSY and CDR2 FQNENV. Trimming removed 0 bases at V and 7 bases at J, with 12 bases between. The CDR3 totals 14 residues.

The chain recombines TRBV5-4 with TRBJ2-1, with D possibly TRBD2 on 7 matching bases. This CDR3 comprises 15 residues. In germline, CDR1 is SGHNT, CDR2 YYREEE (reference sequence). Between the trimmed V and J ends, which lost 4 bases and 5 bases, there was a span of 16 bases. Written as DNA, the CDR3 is TGTGCCAGCAGCGGCGGGGGCCGCTATAACAATGAGCAGTTCTTC. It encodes CASSGGGRYNNEQFF.

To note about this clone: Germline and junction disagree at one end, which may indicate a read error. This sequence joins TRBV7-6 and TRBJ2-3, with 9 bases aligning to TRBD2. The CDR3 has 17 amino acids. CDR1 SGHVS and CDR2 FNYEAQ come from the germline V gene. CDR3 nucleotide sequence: TGTGCCAGCAGCCTAGCGTCATGGCGGGGGGGCCCAGATACGCAGTATTTT. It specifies CASSLASWRGGPDTQYF.

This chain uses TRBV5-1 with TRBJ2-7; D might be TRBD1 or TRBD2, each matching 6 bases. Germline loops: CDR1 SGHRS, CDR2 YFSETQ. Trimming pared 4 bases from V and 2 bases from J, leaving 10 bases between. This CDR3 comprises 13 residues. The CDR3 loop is CASSLEGAYEQYF. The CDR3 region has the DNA TGCGCCAGCAGCCTGGAGGGGGCCTACGAGCAGTACTTC.

CDR3 bases: TGCGCCAGCAGTGAGTCCCCTAGGCACGAGCAGTACTTC. It yields the protein CASSESPRHEQYF. The chain couples TRBV10-2 to TRBJ2-7; D gene uncertain. V lost 0 bases, J lost 5 bases, and 8 bases lay in between. Germline CDR1 is WSHSY and CDR2 is SAAADI. The CDR3 is made up of 13 amino acids.

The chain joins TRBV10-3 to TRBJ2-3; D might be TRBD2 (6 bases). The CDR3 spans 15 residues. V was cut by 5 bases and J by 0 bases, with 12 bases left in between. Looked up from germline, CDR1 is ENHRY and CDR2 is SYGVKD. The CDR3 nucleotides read TGTGCCATCAGTAACTCAGGGACTAGCACAGATACGCAGTATTTT. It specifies CAISNSGTSTDTQYF.